This T cell receptor beta chain was recovered during a study of cytomegalovirus exposure and HLA in healthy donors. Concerning this clone: What it binds is unknown.

The study ran its PCR with 60 Vbeta and 13 Jbeta primers. Produced via immunoSEQ multiplex PCR; TCRdb's table is partial and in-frame only. The repertoire includes around 120,000 clones, about 72% of them detected once, and about 16% sits in the top ten. Broader study findings: The records held CMV serostatus as the only immune exposure information.

Per the germline V gene, CDR1 is MDHEN and CDR2 is SYDVKM. V was clipped by 5 bases and J by 3 bases, with 17 bases between them. There are 16 residues in the CDR3. Sequenced sample: PBMCs. This chain connects TRBV28 to TRBJ1-5; possible D gene TRBD1, 6 bases. The sequence came from a man over 45 in good health and CMV-seropositive. For the CDR3, the DNA is TGTGCCAGCAGTCCCTCCCGACAGGCAACCAATCAGCCCCAGCATTTT. The encoded protein is CASSPSRQATNQPQHF.